The following is a T cell receptor beta chain sequence with its context. What this receptor recognizes is not known. Base qualities are not recorded, but no much larger clone differs from it by a single base. The sample originates from a study of blood T cells in healthy people across ages (dated by TCRdb to between 2014 and 2016). As for the study more broadly: In model experiments, template switching captured about one uniquely barcoded TCR beta cDNA molecule for every two T cells. Age-related changes in TCR beta repertoire diversity were measured in the study by deep sequencing normalized with unique cDNA molecular identifiers. Four age groups were formed from the donors: young (average 16 years), middle-aged (around 39), aged (around 68) and long-lived (more than 75). Using the same blood draw, the study looked at two additional independent replicas of 1 million unique cDNA reads for two donors, one aged 18 to 30 and the other aged 80 or older.

The protocol used for the library was 5' RACE. Sequencing was performed on an Illumina HiSeq 2500. A second PCR of roughly 7 to 11 cycles was performed with a sample-barcoded 5' primer and a J-beta primer mix. A unique molecular identifier was introduced onto each TCR beta cDNA molecule by a template-switch 5' adaptor carrying 12 random nucleotides. Each sample yielded at least 3 million CDR3-containing paired-end reads. First-strand cDNA was synthesized from all RNA with the Mint cDNA synthesis kit, primed by a TRBC-specific oligonucleotide. All cDNA was treated with uracil-DNA glycosylase and then went through a first 18-cycle PCR with the universal primers M1SS and BC2_uni_R. In the original analysis: Normalization of each sample was performed by random selection of 1 million high-quality reads, each carrying a distinct molecular identifier. Reads sharing molecular identifiers were discarded rather than binned into consensus sequences. MiTCR, set to a Q25 quality threshold and the strictest error-elimination algorithm, was used for CDR3 identification, clonotype clustering and error correction. A nonparametric unseen species model using Euler transformation provided a lower-bound estimate of total TCR beta diversity. TCRdb ran its own pipeline on the public reads, namely fastp trimming at Q25 and MiXCR clone calling, and kept in-frame beta chains. When rows share a CDR3 protein, they turn into one entry using the most common DNA and genes. The V and J calls follow TCRdb's processing rather than the paper's. The table for this sample lists some 890,000 distinct CDR3 sequences; almost 30% of them were counted only once. The ten largest clones add up to around 9.6% of the sample.

The junction shows trimming of 3 bases on V and 2 bases on J, plus 7 bases between the germline ends. As encoded in the germline V gene (reference sequence), CDR1 is MNHNY while CDR2 is SVGAGI. The CDR3 sequence holds 13 residues, the cysteine and phenylalanine included. Kept here is only the CDR3 DNA, which spans 39 bases and is read in frame from base 1. Points the paper makes about the study in general: There was a strong correlation between observed TCR beta diversity and the percentage of naive T cells measured by flow cytometry. The long-lived group showed more naive CD4+ T cells, fewer expanded clones and increased TCR diversity than the aged group, suggesting age selection. Donor CMV infection status was unknown, potentially confounding age-related changes in expanded clonotypes. Estimates of total diversity based on one million sequenced T cells were considered lower bounds and underestimates. Because profiling used bulk unsorted PBMCs, naive and antigen-experienced compartments could not be compared conclusively. As age increased, observed TCR beta diversity per million T cells dropped in a roughly linear way, and a significant reduction was already evident by age about 40.

The 35 to 40 donors, aged roughly 6 to 100 years, were systemically healthy Caucasian individuals from Russia. About 10 milliliters of peripheral blood were collected from each donor into EDTA-treated Vacutainer tubes. Ficoll-Paque density-gradient centrifugation was used to isolate PBMCs, with at least 6 million obtained per sample. Trizol reagent was used to extract total RNA from the PBMCs, yielding at least 6 micrograms per sample. Naive CD45RAhigh/CD27high T cell percentages were measured by flow cytometry on a PBMC aliquot from every donor. These data also featured in a second study, about T cells of mothers and their children. The second source states: Nine systemically healthy Caucasian individuals served as donors, namely three mothers together with their six children. cDNA synthesis consumed the entire amount of extracted RNA, loaded at roughly 1.5 ug RNA in each 15 ul reaction. In the second PCR, the M1S primer added sample barcodes and 2-4 random nucleotides. Each mother yielded over 9 million TCR beta CDR3 reads and each child 2.5 million to 3 million reads. Thymic selection shapes the output of TCR recombination in a similar way in related and unrelated pairs, and inherited differences have a minor effect. Normalized repertoire overlap in related mother-child pairs was always slightly higher than in unrelated mother-child pairs, but the difference was never significant. Persistent microchimeric T cell clones were not detected, at a sensitivity of about 99 clones per million clonotypes. In the study, deep NGS was used to compare the TCR beta repertoires of mothers and children, and features distinguishing related mother-child pairs from unrelated individuals were sought. On average, the children were roughly 11 +/- 4 years old, while the mothers were roughly 40 +/- 4 years old. After adapter ligation with NEBNext reagents, the libraries were sequenced on Illumina HiSeq 2000 with 100+100 nt paired-end reads. Mother and child libraries were prepared a month apart and sequenced in separate runs to prevent cross-contamination. For each donor, between roughly 450,000 and 2,300,000 distinct TCR beta clonotypes were identified. Naive TCR beta clonotypes were estimated from low-frequency clonotypes matched to each donor's FACS-determined naive share, without sorting.

The sequenced sample consisted of blood. The V and J segments used are TRBV6-6 and TRBJ1-1, with the D gene call left open. The source is a woman aged 35 to 49 in good health. The CDR3 has the sequence CASSYADNTEAFF. Here is the DNA: TGTGCCAGCAGTTATGCGGACAACACTGAAGCTTTCTTT.